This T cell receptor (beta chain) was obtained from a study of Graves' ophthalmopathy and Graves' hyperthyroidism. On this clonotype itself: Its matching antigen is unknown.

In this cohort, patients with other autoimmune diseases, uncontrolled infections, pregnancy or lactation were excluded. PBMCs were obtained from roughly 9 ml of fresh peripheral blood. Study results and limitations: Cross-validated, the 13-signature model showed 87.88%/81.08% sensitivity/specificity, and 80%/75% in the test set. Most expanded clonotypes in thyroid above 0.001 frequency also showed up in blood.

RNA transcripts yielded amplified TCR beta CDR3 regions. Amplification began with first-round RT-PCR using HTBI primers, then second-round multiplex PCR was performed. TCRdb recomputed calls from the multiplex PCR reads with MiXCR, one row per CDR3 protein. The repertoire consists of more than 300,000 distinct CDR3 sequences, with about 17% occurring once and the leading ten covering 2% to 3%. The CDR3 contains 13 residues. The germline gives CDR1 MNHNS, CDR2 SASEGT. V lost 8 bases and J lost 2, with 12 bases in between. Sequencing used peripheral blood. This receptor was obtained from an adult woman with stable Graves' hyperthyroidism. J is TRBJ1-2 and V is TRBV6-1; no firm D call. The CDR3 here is CASERAENYGYTF. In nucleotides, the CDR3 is TGTGCCAGCGAAAGGGCAGAGAACTATGGCTACACCTTC.